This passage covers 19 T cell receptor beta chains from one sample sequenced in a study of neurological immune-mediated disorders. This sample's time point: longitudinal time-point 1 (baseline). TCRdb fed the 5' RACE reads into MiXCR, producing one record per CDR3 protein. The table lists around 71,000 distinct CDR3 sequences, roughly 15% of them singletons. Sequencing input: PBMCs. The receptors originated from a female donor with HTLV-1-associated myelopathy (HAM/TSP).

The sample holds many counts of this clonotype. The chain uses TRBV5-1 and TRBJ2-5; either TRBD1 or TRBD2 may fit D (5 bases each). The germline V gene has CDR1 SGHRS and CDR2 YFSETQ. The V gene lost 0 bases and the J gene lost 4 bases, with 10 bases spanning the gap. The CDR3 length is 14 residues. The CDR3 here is CASSLGQSGETQYF. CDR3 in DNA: TGCGCCAGCAGCTTGGGACAGAGCGGAGAGACCCAGTACTTC.

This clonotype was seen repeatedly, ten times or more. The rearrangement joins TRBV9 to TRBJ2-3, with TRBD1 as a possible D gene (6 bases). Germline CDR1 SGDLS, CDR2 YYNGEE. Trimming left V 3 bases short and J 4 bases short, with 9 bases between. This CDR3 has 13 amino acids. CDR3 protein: CASSGGPSDTQYF. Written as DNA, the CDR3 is TGTGCCAGCAGCGGGGGGCCCTCAGATACGCAGTATTTT.

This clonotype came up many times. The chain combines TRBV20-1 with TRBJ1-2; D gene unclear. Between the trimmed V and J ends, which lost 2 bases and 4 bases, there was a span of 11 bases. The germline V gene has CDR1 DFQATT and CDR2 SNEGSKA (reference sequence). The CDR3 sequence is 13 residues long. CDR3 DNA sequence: TGCAGTGCTAGAACGGGGTCGATCTATGGCTACACCTTC. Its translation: CSARTGSIYGYTF.

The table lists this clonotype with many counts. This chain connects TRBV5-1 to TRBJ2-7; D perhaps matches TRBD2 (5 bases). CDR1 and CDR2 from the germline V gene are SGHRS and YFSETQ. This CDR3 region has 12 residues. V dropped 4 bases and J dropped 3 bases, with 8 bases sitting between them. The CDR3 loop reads CASSLANYEQYF. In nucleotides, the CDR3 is TGCGCCAGCAGCCTAGCTAACTACGAGCAGTACTTC.

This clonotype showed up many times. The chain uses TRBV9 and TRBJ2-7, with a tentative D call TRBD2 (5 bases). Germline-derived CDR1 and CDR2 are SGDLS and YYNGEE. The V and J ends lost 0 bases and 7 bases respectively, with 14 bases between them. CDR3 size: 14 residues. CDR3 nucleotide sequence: TGTGCCAGCAGCGTAGCTGGCCCCCCGGGGGAGCAGTACTTC. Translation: CASSVAGPPGEQYF.

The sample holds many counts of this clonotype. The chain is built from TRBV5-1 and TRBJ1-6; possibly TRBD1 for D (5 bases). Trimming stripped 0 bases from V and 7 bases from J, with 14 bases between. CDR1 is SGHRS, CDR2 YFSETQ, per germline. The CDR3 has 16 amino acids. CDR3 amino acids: CASSLGQNLSNSPLHF. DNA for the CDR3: TGCGCCAGCAGCTTGGGACAGAACCTATCAAATTCACCCCTCCACTTT.

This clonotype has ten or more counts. Written as DNA, the CDR3 is TGCGCCAGCAGCTCCCGACTAGCGGGGGCGAACACCGGGGAGCTGTTTTTT. It is translated as CASSSRLAGANTGELFF. V gene TRBV5-1 combines with J gene TRBJ2-2, with 12 positions matching TRBD2. Germline-derived CDR1 and CDR2 are SGHRS and YFSETQ. V lost 3 bases, J lost 0 bases, and 3 bases stayed unmatched. The length of the CDR3 is 17 residues.

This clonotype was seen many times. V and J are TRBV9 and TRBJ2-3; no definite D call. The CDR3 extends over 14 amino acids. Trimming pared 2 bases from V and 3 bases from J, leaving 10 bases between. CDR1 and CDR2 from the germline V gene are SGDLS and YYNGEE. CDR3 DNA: TGTGCCAGCAGCGTCCCCCCCACAACAGATACGCAGTATTTT. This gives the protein CASSVPPTTDTQYF.

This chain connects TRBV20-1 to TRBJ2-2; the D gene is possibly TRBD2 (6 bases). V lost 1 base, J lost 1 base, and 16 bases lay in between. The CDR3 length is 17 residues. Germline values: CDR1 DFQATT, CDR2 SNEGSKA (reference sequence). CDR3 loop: CSARAPPGLENTGELFF. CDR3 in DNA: TGCAGTGCTAGAGCCCCTCCGGGACTGGAGAACACCGGGGAGCTGTTTTTT.

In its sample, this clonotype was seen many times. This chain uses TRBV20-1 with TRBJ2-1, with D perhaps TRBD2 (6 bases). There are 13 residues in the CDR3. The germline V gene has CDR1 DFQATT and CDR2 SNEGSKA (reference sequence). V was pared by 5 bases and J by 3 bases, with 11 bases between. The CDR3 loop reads CSAADGGYNEQFF. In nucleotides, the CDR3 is TGCAGTGCTGCCGACGGGGGCTACAATGAGCAGTTCTTC.

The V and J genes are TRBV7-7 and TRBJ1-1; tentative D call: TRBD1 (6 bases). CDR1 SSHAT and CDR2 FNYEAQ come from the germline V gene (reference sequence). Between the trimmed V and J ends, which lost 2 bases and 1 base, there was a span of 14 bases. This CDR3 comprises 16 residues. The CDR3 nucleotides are TGTGCCAGCAGCTTAAAATGTCGGGGGCAGAACACTGAAGCTTTCTTT. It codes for CASSLKCRGQNTEAFF.

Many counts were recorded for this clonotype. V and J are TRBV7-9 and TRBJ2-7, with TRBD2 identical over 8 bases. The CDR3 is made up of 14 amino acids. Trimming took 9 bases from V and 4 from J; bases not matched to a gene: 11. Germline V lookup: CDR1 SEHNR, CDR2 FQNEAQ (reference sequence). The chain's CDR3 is CASGERGPSYEQYF. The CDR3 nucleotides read TGTGCCAGTGGCGAGCGGGGGCCTTCTTACGAGCAGTACTTC.

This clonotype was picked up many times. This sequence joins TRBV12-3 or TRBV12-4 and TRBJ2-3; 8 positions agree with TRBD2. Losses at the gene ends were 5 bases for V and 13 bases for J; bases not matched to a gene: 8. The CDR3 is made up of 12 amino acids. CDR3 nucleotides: TGTGCCAGCAGTATTAGCGGGGCTGGGGAGTATTTT. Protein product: CASSISGAGEYF.

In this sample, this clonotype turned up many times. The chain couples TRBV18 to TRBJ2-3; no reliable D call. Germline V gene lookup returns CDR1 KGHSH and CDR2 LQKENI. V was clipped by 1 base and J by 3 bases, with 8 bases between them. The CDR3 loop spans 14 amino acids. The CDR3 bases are TGTGCCAGCTCACCACTTCAGGATACAGATACGCAGTATTTT. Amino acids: CASSPLQDTDTQYF.

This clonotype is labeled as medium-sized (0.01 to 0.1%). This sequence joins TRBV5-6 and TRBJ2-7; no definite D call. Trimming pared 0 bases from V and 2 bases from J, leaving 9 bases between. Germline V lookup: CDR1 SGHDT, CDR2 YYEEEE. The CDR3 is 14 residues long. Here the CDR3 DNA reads TGTGCCAGCAGCTTGGAGGTAGCCCCCTACGAGCAGTACTTC. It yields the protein CASSLEVAPYEQYF.

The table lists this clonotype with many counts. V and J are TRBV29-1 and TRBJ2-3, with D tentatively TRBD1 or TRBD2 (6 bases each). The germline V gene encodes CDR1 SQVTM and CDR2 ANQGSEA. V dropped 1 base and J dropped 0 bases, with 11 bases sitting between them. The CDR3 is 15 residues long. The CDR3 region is CSVEGTGTSTDTQYF. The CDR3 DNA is TGCAGCGTTGAAGGCACAGGGACTAGCACAGATACGCAGTATTTT.

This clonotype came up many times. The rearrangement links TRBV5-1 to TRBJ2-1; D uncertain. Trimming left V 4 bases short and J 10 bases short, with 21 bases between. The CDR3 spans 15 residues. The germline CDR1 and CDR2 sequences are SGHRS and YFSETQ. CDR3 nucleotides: TGCGCCAGCAGCAATGTCGTCCAGGCCGTCCGGGAGCAGTTCTTC. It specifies CASSNVVQAVREQFF.

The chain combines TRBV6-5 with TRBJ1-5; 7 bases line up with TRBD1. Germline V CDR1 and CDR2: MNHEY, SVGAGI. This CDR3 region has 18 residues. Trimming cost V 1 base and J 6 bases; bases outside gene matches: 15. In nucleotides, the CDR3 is TGTGCCAGCAGTTACTATACAGGGGCCCCGGGGAAGATTCAGCCCCAGCATTTT. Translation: CASSYYTGAPGKIQPQHF.

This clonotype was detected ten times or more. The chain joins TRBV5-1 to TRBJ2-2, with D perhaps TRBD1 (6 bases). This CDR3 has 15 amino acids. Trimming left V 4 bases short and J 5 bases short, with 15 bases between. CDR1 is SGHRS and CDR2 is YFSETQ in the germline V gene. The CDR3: CASSSYRAVTGELFF. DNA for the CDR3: TGCGCCAGCAGCAGCTACAGGGCAGTGACCGGGGAGCTGTTTTTT.